This T cell receptor (beta chain) was captured in a study of CD8 T cells in Susac syndrome (dated by TCRdb to about 2019). With respect to the entire study: Among the Susac syndrome patients who were sequenced, clinically active disease was present in six and clinical remission was observed in 8 or 9. At the time of blood withdrawal, Susac syndrome patients were either therapy-naive, taking corticosteroids (with some also receiving IVIg), or on IVIg alone. Whether CD8+ T cell activation and differentiation in Susac syndrome was antigen driven was tested using repertoire sequencing. Summary of the overall study and its limitations: No clonal expansion was detected in the CD4+ T cell repertoire of Susac syndrome patients. The number of individuals in the TCR sequencing and HLA analysis was recognized as being relatively small.

Peripheral blood CD8+ and CD4+ T cells from healthy donors, Susac syndrome patients and multiple sclerosis patients were profiled using high-throughput TCR beta sequencing. The Susac syndrome patients fulfilled recently defined diagnostic criteria for definite or probable disease. CD8+ TEMRA cells were enriched by FACS, while bulk CD8+ and CD4+ T cells were purified by magnetic negative isolation. Blood was drawn into EDTA tubes, processed within 24 hours, and PBMCs were isolated by density gradient centrifugation. PBMCs destined for TCR sequencing were cryopreserved in liquid nitrogen and later thawed in a 37 °C water bath. Purity of sorted or isolated CD4+, CD8+ and CD8+ TEMRA cells was at least 90%. RNA was extracted with the RNeasy kit and about 0.45 to 1 ug was reverse transcribed using random hexamers. The immunoSEQ multiplex PCR assay, which covers 54 Vbeta and 13 Jbeta segments, was used to amplify TCR beta CDR3 regions. PCR amplification bias was corrected by using a synthetic template baseline for primer optimization and computational correction. The paper's data handling went like this. Reads were annotated to V, D and J genes per IMGT and analyzed with immunoSEQ Analyzer, keeping only productive sequences. To calculate clonality, Shannon entropy was normalized by log2 of the number of productive unique sequences and then subtracted from one. For each patient and control, public and private clones were evaluated among the 100 most prevalent clones. Clones were defined as Susac-specific when absent from the healthy and MS cohorts, from fewer than 1,200 published viral clones and from other ImmuneACCESS disease sequences. TCRdb reanalyzed the raw reads on its own, using fastp at Q25 for trimming and MiXCR for clone calling, and kept in-frame beta chains. Each CDR3 protein appears once, grouped with its most common genes and DNA. In this record, the V and J calls reflect TCRdb's handling and not the investigators' own analysis. The sample yields over 150,000 distinct CDR3 sequences; 90% to 97% were counted once. The ten largest clones add up to around 0.12% of the sample.

Comments on this clonotype: Its antigen is still unknown. Within one base of it there is no much larger clone, and no base qualities were kept.

CDR3 length: 14 amino acids, cysteine to phenylalanine. Just CDR3 DNA is preserved here, 42 bases in frame from base 1. V gives up 1 base and J gives up 7 bases, and the segment between their germline ends measures 8 bases. Sequences SGHTA (CDR1) and FQGNSA (CDR2) are obtained from the germline V gene. Source material: CD4+ T cells from PBMCs. The receptor was derived from a human donor with Susac syndrome. The chain employs TRBV7-2 and TRBJ1-6; the D gene remains uncertain. The CDR3 amino acid sequence is: CASSLVKENSPLHF. The DNA sequence reads TGTGCCAGCAGCTTAGTTAAGGAGAATTCACCCCTCCACTTT.